This TCR beta chain is from a study of cytotoxic CD8 clonotypes in ibrutinib-treated CLL. Study-level findings and limits: Clonality increased at ibrutinib response and stayed stable in sustained remission. At progression, however, it fell back toward baseline. Public clonotypes, an uncommon group, contracted or remained stable on treatment.

Depth targeted 1 in 200,000 to 1 in 1 million T cells, averaging approximately 9.9x coverage per clonotype. Clones were sequenced by immunoSEQ multiplex PCR, and TCRdb holds only the in-frame ones, with some missing. Seen here are over 100,000 clones, 75% to 90% observed once, and the top ten hold roughly 1.9%. Germline V gene sequence: CDR1 SGHKS, CDR2 YYEKEE (reference sequence). V was shortened by 4 bases and J by 1 base, with 26 bases between the two germline ends. CDR3 length: 20 residues. Remarks on this clone: No antigen is known for it.

This receptor was taken from a human donor with chronic lymphocytic leukemia. The sequencing here drew on PBMCs, taken after 24 months of ibrutinib treatment. V and J are TRBV5-5 and TRBJ2-2; D not certain. CDR3 nucleotides: TGTGCCAGCAGCAGTTACGACTCAACCCTCCTTAGCCTGAACACCGGGGAGCTGTTTTTT. This gives the protein CASSSYDSTLLSLNTGELFF.